What follows are 18 T cell receptor beta chains derived from one specimen sequenced in a study of OX40 agonist ivuxolimab in advanced cancers. Libraries were prepared by immunoSEQ multiplex PCR; TCRdb keeps only in-frame clonotypes and omits some of them. The data contain fewer than 50,000 clones, roughly 88% of them singletons. Specimen: CD4+ or CD8+ T cells sorted from blood, collected in a trial of the OX40 agonist ivuxolimab. Receptors originate from an adult with an advanced solid tumor such as melanoma, head and neck, liver or kidney cancer.

The rearrangement uses TRBV7-8 and TRBJ1-5, with D possibly TRBD1 on 6 matching bases. The V end was cut by 1 base, the J end by 0 bases, with 10 bases between. CDR1 SGHVS and CDR2 FQNEAQ come from the germline V gene. The CDR3 extends over 16 amino acids. The chain's CDR3 is CASSLGTAYSNQPQHF. In DNA form, the CDR3 reads TGTGCCAGCAGCTTAGGGACAGCTTATAGCAATCAGCCCCAGCATTTT. The full variable domain, rest sourced from reference TRBV7-8 and TRBJ1-5, is GAGVSQSPRYKVAKRGQDVALRCDPISGHVSLFWYQQALGQGPEFLTYFQNEAQLDKSGLPSDRFFAERPEGSVSTLKIQRTQQEDSAVYLCASSLGTAYSNQPQHFGDGTRLSIL.

The chain links TRBV19 to TRBJ1-1; D is unclear. The CDR3 contains 14 residues. CDR1 is LNHDA, CDR2 SQIVND, per germline (reference sequence). V lost 2 bases to trimming and J lost 1 base, with 8 bases between them. The CDR3 DNA sequence: TGTGCCAGTAGTATATCAGGTACGAACACTGAAGCTTTCTTT. The encoded protein is CASSISGTNTEAFF.

This sequence joins TRBV6-5 and TRBJ1-2; D call uncertain. CDR3 size: 13 residues. Germline CDR1 reads MNHEY; CDR2 reads SVGAGI. V lost 6 bases to trimming and J lost 3 bases, with 11 bases between them. DNA of the CDR3: TGTGCCAGCAGCCCATCCCAATACTATGGCTACACCTTC. This sequence encodes CASSPSQYYGYTF.

The J gene is TRBJ2-5, the V gene TRBV16, with 7 bases fitting TRBD1. The CDR3 length is 14 residues. CDR1 KGHSY and CDR2 FQNENV come from the germline V gene. J gave up 1 base and V 5 bases, and 4 bases lay outside the gene matches. The CDR3 DNA reads as TGTGCCAGCAGCTTGGGACAGACCCAAGAGACCCAGTACTTC. It codes for CASSLGQTQETQYF.

The gene calls are TRBV5-3 and TRBJ2-7; D gene ambiguous. TRBV5-3 is an ORF, and what it does is uncertain. The CDR3 is 14 amino acids. V shed 2 bases and J shed 2 bases, with 11 bases lying between them. The CDR3 reads CARSFHDPTYEQYV. As DNA, the CDR3 is TGTGCCAGAAGCTTCCATGACCCAACCTACGAGCAGTACGTC.

The chain joins TRBV7-6 to TRBJ1-1; D unclear. CDR3 length: 13 residues. Per germline, CDR1 SGHVS and CDR2 FNYEAQ. Trimming removed 5 bases at V and 6 bases at J, with 13 bases between. In nucleotides, the CDR3 is TGTGCCAGCAGCGACGGGGATCTCCCTGAAGCTTTCTTT. It encodes CASSDGDLPEAFF.

The chain has TRBV6-5 and TRBJ1-1; tentatively, D is TRBD1 (5 bases). V lost 4 bases to trimming and J lost 11 bases, with 14 bases between them. CDR1 MNHEY and CDR2 SVGAGI come from the germline V gene. CDR3 length equals 12 residues. The CDR3 spells CASSSVGERAFF. The CDR3 DNA follows: TGTGCCAGCAGTTCGGTGGGGGAACGGGCTTTCTTT.

The rearrangement joins TRBV7-9 to TRBJ2-2, with TRBD1 identical over 9 bases. The CDR3 is 13 amino acids. Germline CDR1 reads SEHNR; CDR2 reads FQNEAQ (reference sequence). CDR3 region: CVWTGETTGELFF. As DNA, the CDR3 is TGTGTCTGGACAGGGGAGACCACCGGGGAGCTGTTTTTT.

The rearrangement uses TRBV6-5 and TRBJ2-7, with D possibly being TRBD2 (6 bases). Germline V lookup: CDR1 MNHEY, CDR2 SVGAGI. This CDR3 has 14 residues. The V end was cut by 6 bases, the J end by 6 bases, with 18 bases between. The CDR3 loop is CASRNSGPGGEQYF. DNA for the CDR3: TGTGCCAGCAGAAACTCGGGGCCCGGGGGCGAGCAGTACTTC.

This chain connects TRBV28 to TRBJ2-6; possible D gene TRBD1, 6 bases. This CDR3 has 15 amino acids. Trimming removed 2 bases from V and 6 bases from J, with 11 bases in between. CDR1 and CDR2 (germline): MDHEN, SYDVKM. Here the CDR3 reads CASSLTGLSANVLTF. The CDR3 DNA reads as TGTGCCAGCAGTTTAACAGGGCTGTCGGCCAACGTCCTGACTTTC.

The chain carries TRBV4-3 and TRBJ1-2; D is uncertain. The V gene's germline CDR1 is LGHNA and CDR2 YSLEER. CDR3 length: 16 residues. Trimming took 0 bases from V and 0 from J, leaving 11 bases between them. CDR3 region: CASSQDQEQPNYGYTF. CDR3 sequence (DNA): TGCGCCAGCAGCCAAGATCAGGAACAGCCTAACTATGGCTACACCTTC.

The rearrangement links TRBV4-1 to TRBJ1-5; D remains unclear. V was cut by 1 base and J by 2 bases, with 9 bases left in between. CDR3 length: 15 residues. Germline CDR1 reads MGHRA; CDR2 reads YSYEKL. As DNA, the CDR3 is TGCGCCAGCAGCCAAGCAGGCGGGGGCAATCAGCCCCAGCATTTT. It yields the protein CASSQAGGGNQPQHF.

The chain uses TRBV9 and TRBJ2-3; D might be TRBD1 (6 bases). The CDR3 loop spans 15 amino acids. Deletions cut 0 bases from V and 5 bases from J, with 13 bases between. Germline CDR1 reads SGDLS; CDR2 reads YYNGEE. The CDR3 DNA sequence: TGTGCCAGCAGCGTAGGAACAGGGTGGGAAGATACGCAGTATTTT. As protein: CASSVGTGWEDTQYF.

The chain uses TRBV7-9 and TRBJ2-2; D gene ambiguous. The CDR3 is 12 residues long. Per the germline V gene, CDR1 is SEHNR and CDR2 is FQNEAQ (reference sequence). The germline V and J ends were trimmed by 5 bases and 7 bases, with 8 bases remaining between them. In DNA form, the CDR3 reads TGTGCCAGCAGCGTTACTATCGGGGAGCTGTTTTTT. Translated, it gives CASSVTIGELFF.

V and J are TRBV7-9 and TRBJ2-2; no clear D. Trimming took off 0 bases at V and 6 bases at J, with 2 bases between the two ends. CDR1 is SEHNR, CDR2 FQNEAQ, per germline (reference sequence). The CDR3 covers 12 residues. CDR3 coding DNA: TGTGCCAGCAGCTTAGCGCCCGGGGAGCTGTTTTTT. Its protein is CASSLAPGELFF.

Of note for this clone: A read error may produce the germline difference seen at one junction end. The J gene is TRBJ1-2, the V gene TRBV10-3, with D perhaps matching TRBD1 (5 bases). The CDR3 loop spans 16 amino acids. CDR1 is ENHRY, CDR2 SYGVKD, per germline. Here the CDR3 DNA reads TGTGCCAGCAGTGACTCCCGACGACAGTCTAAGTATGGCTACACCTTC. It yields the protein CASSDSRRQSKYGYTF.

This clone is a singleton in its sample. The chain has TRBV28 and TRBJ1-5; a possible D gene is TRBD1 (5 bases). Germline V gives CDR1 MDHEN, CDR2 SYDVKM. The CDR3 is 15 residues long. The ends were cut back, 10 bases at V and 7 bases at J, with 23 bases in the middle. This CDR3 is CATDQVQVLMQPQHF. The CDR3 coding sequence is TGTGCCACTGACCAAGTACAGGTTTTAATGCAGCCCCAGCATTTT. Looking up the rest from reference TRBV28 and TRBJ1-5 gives the full variable domain: DVKVTQSSRYLVKRTGEKVFLECVQDMDHENMFWYRQDPGLGLRLIYFSYDVKMKEKGDIPEGYSVSREKKERFSLILESASTNQTSMYLCATDQVQVLMQPQHFGDGTRLSIL.

This clone came up once. This chain connects TRBV9 to TRBJ2-1; 9 nucleotides align to TRBD2. The CDR3 spans 19 residues. Germline CDR1 reads SGDLS; CDR2 reads YYNGEE. V gave up 1 base and J gave up 2 bases; unmatched junction bases: 13. The CDR3 is CASSVRASGEQGAYNEQFF. As DNA, the CDR3 is TGTGCCAGCAGCGTAAGGGCTAGCGGGGAGCAGGGGGCCTACAATGAGCAGTTCTTC.